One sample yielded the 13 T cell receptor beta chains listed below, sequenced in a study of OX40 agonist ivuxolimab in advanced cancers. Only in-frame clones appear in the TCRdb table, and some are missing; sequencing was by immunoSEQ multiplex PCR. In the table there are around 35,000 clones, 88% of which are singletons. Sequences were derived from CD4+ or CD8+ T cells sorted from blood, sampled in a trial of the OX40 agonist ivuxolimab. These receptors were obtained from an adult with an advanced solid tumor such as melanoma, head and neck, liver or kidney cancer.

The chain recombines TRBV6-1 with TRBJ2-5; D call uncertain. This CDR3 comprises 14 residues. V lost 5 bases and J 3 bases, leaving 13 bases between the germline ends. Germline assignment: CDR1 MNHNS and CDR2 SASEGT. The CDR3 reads CASSPPGSEETQYF. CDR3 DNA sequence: TGTGCCAGCAGTCCCCCAGGCTCTGAAGAGACCCAGTACTTC.

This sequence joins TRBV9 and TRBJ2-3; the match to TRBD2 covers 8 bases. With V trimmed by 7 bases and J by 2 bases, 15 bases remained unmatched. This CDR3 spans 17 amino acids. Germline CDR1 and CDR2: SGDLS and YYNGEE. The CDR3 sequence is CASGARIKRENTDTQYF. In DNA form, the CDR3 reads TGTGCCAGCGGCGCCCGTATAAAGCGGGAGAACACAGATACGCAGTATTTT.

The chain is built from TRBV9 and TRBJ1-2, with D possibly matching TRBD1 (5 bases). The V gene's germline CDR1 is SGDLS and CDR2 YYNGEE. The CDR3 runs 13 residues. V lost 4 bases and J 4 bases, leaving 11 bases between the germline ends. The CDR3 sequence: CASSSTASYGYTF. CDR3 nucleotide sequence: TGTGCCAGCAGCTCGACAGCATCCTATGGCTACACCTTC. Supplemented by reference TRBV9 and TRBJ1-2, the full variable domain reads DSGVTQTPKHLITATGQRVTLRCSPRSGDLSVYWYQQSLDQGLQFLIQYYNGEERAKGNILERFSAQQFPDLHSELNLSSLELGDSALYFCASSSTASYGYTFGSGTRLTVV.

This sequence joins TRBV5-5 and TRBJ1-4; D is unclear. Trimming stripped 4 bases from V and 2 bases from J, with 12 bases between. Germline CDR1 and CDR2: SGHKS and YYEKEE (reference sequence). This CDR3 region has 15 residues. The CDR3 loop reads CASSPGRNTNEKLFF. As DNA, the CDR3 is TGTGCCAGCAGCCCGGGGAGAAATACTAATGAAAAACTGTTTTTT.

CDR3 residues: CAWSPKVGSSYEQYF. The CDR3 DNA reads TGTGCCTGGAGCCCCAAAGTCGGCAGCTCCTACGAGCAGTACTTC. This chain links TRBV30 with TRBJ2-7; the D is unclear. The CDR3 extends over 15 amino acids. The V and J ends lost 3 bases and 0 bases respectively, with 15 bases between them. CDR1 and CDR2 (germline): GTSNPN, SVGIG (reference sequence). The full variable domain, with the rest looked up from reference TRBV30 and TRBJ2-7, is SQTIHQWPATLVQPVGSPLSLECTVEGTSNPNLYWYRQAAGRGLQLLFYSVGIGQISSEVPQNLSASRPQDRQFILSSKKLLLSDSGFYLCAWSPKVGSSYEQYFGPGTRLTVT.

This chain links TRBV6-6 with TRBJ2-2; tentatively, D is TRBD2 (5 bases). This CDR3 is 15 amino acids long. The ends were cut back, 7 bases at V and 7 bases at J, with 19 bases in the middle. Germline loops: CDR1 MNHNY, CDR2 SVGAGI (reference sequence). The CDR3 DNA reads TGTGCCAGCATACAATCGCGCACCGAGGGCGGGGAGCTGTTTTTT. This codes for CASIQSRTEGGELFF.

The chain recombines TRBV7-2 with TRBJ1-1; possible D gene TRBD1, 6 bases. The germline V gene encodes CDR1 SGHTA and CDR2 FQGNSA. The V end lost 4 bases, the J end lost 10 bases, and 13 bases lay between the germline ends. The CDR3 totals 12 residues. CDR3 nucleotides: TGTGCCAGCAGCTCCTGGACAGCCTTAGCTTTCTTT. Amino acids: CASSSWTALAFF. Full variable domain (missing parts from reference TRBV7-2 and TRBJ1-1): GAGVSQSPSNKVTEKGKDVELRCDPISGHTALYWYRQSLGQGLEFLIYFQGNSAPDKSGLPSDRFSAERTGGSVSTLTIQRTQQEDSAVYLCASSSWTALAFFGQGTRLTVV.

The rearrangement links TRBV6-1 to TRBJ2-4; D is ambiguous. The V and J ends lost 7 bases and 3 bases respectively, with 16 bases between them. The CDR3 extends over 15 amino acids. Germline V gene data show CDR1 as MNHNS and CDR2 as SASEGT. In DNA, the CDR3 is TGTGCCAGCATTCCAGGTCCTCTGAGCAAAAACATTCAGTACTTC. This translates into CASIPGPLSKNIQYF.

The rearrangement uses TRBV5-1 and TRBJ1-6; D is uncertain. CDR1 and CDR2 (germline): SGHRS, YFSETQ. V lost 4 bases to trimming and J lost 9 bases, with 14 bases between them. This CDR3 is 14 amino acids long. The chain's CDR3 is CASSLDVGSSPLHF. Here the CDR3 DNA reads TGCGCCAGCAGCCTAGACGTGGGGAGTTCACCCCTCCACTTT.

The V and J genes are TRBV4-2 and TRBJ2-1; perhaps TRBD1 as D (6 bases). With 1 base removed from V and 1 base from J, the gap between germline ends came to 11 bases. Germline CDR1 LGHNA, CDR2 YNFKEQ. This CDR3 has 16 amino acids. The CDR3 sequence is CASSQGRRGSYNEQFF. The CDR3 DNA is TGTGCCAGCAGCCAAGGTAGAAGGGGGTCCTACAATGAGCAGTTCTTC.

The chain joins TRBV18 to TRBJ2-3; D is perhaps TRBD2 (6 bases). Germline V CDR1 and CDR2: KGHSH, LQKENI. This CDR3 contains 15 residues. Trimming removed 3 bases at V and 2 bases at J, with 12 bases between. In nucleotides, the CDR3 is TGTGCCAGCTCACCTCCGGGACTCAACACAGATACGCAGTATTTT. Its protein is CASSPPGLNTDTQYF.

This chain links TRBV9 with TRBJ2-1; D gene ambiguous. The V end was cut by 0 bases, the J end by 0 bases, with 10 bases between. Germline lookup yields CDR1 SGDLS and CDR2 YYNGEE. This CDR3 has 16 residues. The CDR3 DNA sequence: TGTGCCAGCAGCGTAGGAGACCCGGGCTCCTACAATGAGCAGTTCTTC. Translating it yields CASSVGDPGSYNEQFF.

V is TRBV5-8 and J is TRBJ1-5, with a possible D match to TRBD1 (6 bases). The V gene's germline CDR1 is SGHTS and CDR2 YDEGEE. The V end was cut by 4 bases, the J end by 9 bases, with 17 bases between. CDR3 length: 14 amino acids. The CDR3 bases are TGTGCCAGCAGCATTGGGGTAGGGGGAAGGCCCCAGCATTTT. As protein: CASSIGVGGRPQHF.